This TCR beta chain originates from a study of Ad26.COV2.S vaccination and SARS-CoV-2 variants. Overall study results and limits: There was a possibility that the TCR breadth and depth analyses underestimated total T cell responses.

As to this clone: Its antigen remains unidentified.

The V segment lost 5 bases and the J segment 1 base; nucleotides outside the gene matches: 7. Germline V gives CDR1 LNHDA, CDR2 SQIVND (reference sequence). This CDR3 is 16 amino acids long. Sample treatment: over 15 received Ad26.COV2.S at low or high dose, single or two shots; 5 received placebo; per-sample allocation not given. All samples were drawn on day 63, counting from the first vaccine or placebo injection. The repertoire was sequenced with immunoSEQ multiplex PCR; TCRdb's copy has only in-frame clones and lacks some. The profile covers around 500,000 clones, with approximately 90% appearing a single time and roughly 1.7% taken by the ten largest.

The TCR comes from a person aged 18 to 59 who received the Ad26.COV2.S COVID-19 vaccine or a placebo. The rearrangement joins TRBV19 to TRBJ1-2; TRBD1 agrees at 10 bases. The source was peripheral blood, collected in a trial of Ad26.COV2.S vaccine versus placebo. The CDR3 coding sequence is TGTGCCAGTAGTCCCCTCAGGACAGGGGGTAACTATGGCTACACCTTC. Translated, it gives CASSPLRTGGNYGYTF.